This TCR beta chain was documented in a study of beta chain features in type 1 diabetes. The authors reverse transcribed all of the isolated RNA, so sequencing captured expressed TCRB transcripts. Here immunoSEQ multiplex PCR was the method, and the copy in TCRdb shows in-frame clones only, minus some. The table lists 200,000 to 250,000 clones, under 13% of them singletons. The CDR3 runs 13 residues. V lost 1 base and J lost 6, with 6 bases in between. Germline V CDR1 and CDR2: SGHAT, FQNNGV. Source material: central memory CD4+ T cells from blood. This sequence joins TRBV11-2 and TRBJ2-2; D not certain. The sequence derives from a man between 18 and 35 years old in good health. CDR3 sequence: CASSLAGPGELFF. The CDR3 nucleotides are TGTGCCAGCAGCTTAGCCGGGCCCGGGGAGCTGTTTTTT.